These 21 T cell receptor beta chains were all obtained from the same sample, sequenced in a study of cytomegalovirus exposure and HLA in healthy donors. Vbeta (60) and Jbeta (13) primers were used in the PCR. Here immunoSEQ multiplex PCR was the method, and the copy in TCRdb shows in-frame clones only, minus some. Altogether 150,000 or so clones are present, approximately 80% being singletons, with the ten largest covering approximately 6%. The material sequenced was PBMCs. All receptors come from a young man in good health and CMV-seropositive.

CDR3 bases: TGTGCCAGCAGAAGTAGGGCGGGACAGTCCAAAAACATTCAGTACTTC. Encoded protein: CASRSRAGQSKNIQYF. This sequence joins TRBV28 and TRBJ2-4; tentatively, D is TRBD1 (7 bases). This CDR3 has 16 amino acids. Germline V gene lookup returns CDR1 MDHEN and CDR2 SYDVKM. V gave up 6 bases and J gave up 2 bases, with 17 bases separating them. Complete variable domain (other parts from reference TRBV28 and TRBJ2-4): DVKVTQSSRYLVKRTGEKVFLECVQDMDHENMFWYRQDPGLGLRLIYFSYDVKMKEKGDIPEGYSVSREKKERFSLILESASTNQTSMYLCASRSRAGQSKNIQYFGAGTRLSVL.

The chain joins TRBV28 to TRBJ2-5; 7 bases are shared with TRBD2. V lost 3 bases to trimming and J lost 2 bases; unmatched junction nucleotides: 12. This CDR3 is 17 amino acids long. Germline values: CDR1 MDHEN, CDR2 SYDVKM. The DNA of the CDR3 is TGTGCCAGCAGTTTCATGAATGTGGGAGGGCAACAAGAGACCCAGTACTTC. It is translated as CASSFMNVGGQQETQYF. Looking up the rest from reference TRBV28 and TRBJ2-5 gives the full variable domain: DVKVTQSSRYLVKRTGEKVFLECVQDMDHENMFWYRQDPGLGLRLIYFSYDVKMKEKGDIPEGYSVSREKKERFSLILESASTNQTSMYLCASSFMNVGGQQETQYFGPGTRLLVL.

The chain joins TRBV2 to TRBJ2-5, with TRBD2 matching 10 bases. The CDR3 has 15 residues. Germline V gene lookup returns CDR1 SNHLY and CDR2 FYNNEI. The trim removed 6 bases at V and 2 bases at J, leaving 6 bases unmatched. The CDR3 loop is CASSSLAGEQETQYF. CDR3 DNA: TGTGCCAGCAGCTCCCTAGCGGGAGAGCAAGAGACCCAGTACTTC.

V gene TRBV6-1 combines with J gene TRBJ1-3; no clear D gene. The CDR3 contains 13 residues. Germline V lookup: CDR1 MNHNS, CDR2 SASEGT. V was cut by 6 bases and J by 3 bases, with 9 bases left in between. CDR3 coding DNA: TGTGCCAGCAGCCGGGGATATGGAAACACCATATATTTT. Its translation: CASSRGYGNTIYF.

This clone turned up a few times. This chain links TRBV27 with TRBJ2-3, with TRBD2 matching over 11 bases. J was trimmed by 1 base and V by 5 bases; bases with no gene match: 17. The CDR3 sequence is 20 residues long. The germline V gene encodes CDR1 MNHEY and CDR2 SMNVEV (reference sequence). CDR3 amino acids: CASSELAGVVKGTRTDTQYF. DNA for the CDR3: TGTGCCAGCAGTGAACTAGCGGGGGTTGTTAAGGGTACCCGCACAGATACGCAGTATTTT.

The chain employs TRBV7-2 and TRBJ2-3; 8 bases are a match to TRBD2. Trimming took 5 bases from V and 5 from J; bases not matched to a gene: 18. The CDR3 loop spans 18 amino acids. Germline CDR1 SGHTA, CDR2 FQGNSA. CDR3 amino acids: CASSGRELAVKLRDTQYF. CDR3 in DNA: TGTGCCAGCAGCGGCAGGGAACTAGCGGTTAAACTAAGAGATACGCAGTATTTT.

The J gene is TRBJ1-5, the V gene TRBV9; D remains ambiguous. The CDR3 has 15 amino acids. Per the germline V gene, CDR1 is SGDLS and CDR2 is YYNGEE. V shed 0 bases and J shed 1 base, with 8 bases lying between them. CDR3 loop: CASSVGPGSNQPQHF. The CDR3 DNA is TGTGCCAGCAGCGTAGGCCCAGGCAGCAATCAGCCCCAGCATTTT.

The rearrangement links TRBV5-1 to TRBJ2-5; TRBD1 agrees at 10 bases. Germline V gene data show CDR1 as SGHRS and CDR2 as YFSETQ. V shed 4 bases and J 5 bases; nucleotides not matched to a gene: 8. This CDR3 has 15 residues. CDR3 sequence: CASSRSGTGEETQYF. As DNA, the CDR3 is TGCGCCAGCAGCCGATCCGGGACAGGGGAGGAGACCCAGTACTTC.

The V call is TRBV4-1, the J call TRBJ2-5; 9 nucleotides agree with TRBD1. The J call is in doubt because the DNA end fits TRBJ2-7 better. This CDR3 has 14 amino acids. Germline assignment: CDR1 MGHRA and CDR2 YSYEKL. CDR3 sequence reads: CASSQPGQGYEQYF. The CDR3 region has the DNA TGCGCCAGCAGCCAACCGGGACAGGGCTACGAGCAGTACTTC.

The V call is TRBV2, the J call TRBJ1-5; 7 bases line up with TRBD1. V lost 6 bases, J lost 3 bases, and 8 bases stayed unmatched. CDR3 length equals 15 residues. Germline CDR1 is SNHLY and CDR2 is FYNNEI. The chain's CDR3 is CASRTGIGNNQPQHF. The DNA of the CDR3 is TGTGCCAGCAGGACAGGGATTGGGAACAATCAGCCCCAGCATTTT.

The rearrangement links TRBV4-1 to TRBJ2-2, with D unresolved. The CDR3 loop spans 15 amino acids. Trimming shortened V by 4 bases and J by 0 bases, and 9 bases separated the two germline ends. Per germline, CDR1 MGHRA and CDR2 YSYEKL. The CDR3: CASSPWSSNTGELFF. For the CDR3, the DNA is TGCGCCAGCAGCCCTTGGAGTTCGAACACCGGGGAGCTGTTTTTT.

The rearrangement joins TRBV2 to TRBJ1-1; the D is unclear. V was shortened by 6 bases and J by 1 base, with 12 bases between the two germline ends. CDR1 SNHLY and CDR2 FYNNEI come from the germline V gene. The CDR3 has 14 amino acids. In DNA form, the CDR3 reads TGTGCCAGCAGGACCTGGGAGGGGAACACTGAAGCTTTCTTT. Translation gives CASRTWEGNTEAFF.

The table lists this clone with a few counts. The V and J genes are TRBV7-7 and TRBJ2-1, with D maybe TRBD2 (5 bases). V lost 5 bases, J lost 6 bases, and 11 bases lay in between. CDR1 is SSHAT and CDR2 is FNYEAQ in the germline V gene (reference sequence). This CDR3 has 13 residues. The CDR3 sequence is CASSRGLSNEQFF. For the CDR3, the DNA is TGTGCCAGCAGCCGCGGACTTTCCAATGAGCAGTTCTTC. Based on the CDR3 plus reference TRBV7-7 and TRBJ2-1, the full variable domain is GAGVSQSPRYKVTKRGQDVTLRCDPISSHATLYWYQQALGQGPEFLTYFNYEAQPDKSGLPSDRFSAERPEGSISTLTIQRTEQRDSAMYRCASSRGLSNEQFFGPGTRLTVL.

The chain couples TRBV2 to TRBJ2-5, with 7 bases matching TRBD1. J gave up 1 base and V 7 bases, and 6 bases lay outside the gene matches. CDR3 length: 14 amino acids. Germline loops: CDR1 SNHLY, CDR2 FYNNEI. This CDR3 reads CASNRQGIQETQYF. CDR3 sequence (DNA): TGTGCCAGCAACAGACAGGGAATCCAAGAGACCCAGTACTTC.

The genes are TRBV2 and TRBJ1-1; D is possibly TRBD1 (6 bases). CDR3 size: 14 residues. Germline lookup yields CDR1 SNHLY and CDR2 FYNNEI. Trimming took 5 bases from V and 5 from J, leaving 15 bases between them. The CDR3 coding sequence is TGTGCCAGCAGTAGGACAGCCGGGGAGACTGAAGCTTTCTTT. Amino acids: CASSRTAGETEAFF.

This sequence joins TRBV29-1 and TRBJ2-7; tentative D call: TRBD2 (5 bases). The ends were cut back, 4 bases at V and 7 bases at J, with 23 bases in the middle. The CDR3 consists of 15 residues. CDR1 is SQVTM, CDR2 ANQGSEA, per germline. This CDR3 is CSVADGIVGMGEQYF. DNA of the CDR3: TGCAGCGTTGCGGACGGGATAGTAGGGATGGGGGAGCAGTACTTC.

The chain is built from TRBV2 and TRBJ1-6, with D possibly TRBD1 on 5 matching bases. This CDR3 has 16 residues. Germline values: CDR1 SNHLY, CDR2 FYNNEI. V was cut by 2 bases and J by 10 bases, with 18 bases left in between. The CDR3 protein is CASSETQANSGSPLHF. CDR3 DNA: TGTGCCAGCAGTGAAACACAGGCCAATTCAGGGTCACCCCTCCACTTT.

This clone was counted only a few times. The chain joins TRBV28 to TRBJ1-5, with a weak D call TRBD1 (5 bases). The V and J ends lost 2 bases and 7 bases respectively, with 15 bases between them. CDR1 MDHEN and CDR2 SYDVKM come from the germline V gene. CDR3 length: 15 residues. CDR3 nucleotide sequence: TGTGCCAGCAGTTTACCGGGGGAGGGAGGGCAGCCCCAGCATTTT. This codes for CASSLPGEGGQPQHF. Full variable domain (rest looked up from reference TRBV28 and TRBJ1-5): DVKVTQSSRYLVKRTGEKVFLECVQDMDHENMFWYRQDPGLGLRLIYFSYDVKMKEKGDIPEGYSVSREKKERFSLILESASTNQTSMYLCASSLPGEGGQPQHFGDGTRLSIL.

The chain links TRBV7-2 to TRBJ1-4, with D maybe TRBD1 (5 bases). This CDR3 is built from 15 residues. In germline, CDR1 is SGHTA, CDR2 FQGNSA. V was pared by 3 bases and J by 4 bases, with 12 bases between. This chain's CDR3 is CASSLARDFNEKLFF. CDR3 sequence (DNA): TGTGCCAGCAGCTTGGCCAGGGATTTTAATGAAAAACTGTTTTTT.

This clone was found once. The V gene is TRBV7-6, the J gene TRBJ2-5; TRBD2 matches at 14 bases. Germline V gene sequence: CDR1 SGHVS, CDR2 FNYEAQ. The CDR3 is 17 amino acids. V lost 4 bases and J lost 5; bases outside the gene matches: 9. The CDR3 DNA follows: TGTGCCAGCAGCTCGACTAGCGGGAGGGCCGGTGAGGAGACCCAGTACTTC. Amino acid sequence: CASSSTSGRAGEETQYF.

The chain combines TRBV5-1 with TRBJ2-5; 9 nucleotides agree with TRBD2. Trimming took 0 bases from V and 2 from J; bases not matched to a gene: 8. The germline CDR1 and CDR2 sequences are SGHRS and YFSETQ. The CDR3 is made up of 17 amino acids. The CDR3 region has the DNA TGCGCCAGCAGCTTGGCCCAAGCGGGAGGAGCTCAAGAGACCCAGTACTTC. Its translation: CASSLAQAGGAQETQYF. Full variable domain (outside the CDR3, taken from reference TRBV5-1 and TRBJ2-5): KAGVTQTPRYLIKTRGQQVTLSCSPISGHRSVSWYQQTPGQGLQFLFEYFSETQRNKGNFPGRFSGRQFSNSRSEMNVSTLELGDSALYLCASSLAQAGGAQETQYFGPGTRLLVL.